The 9 T cell receptor beta chains below all came from one sample that was sequenced in a study of regulatory T cells in long-lasting Graves disease. Researchers made TCR beta libraries by using iRepertoire HTBI primers and running Arm-PCR on CDR3 regions. TCRdb fed the multiplex PCR reads into MiXCR, producing one record per CDR3 protein. The table includes around 450,000 distinct CDR3 sequences, about 15% detected once. Stated time point: newly diagnosed GD, antithyroid drugs for less than 3 months. The TCR library was made from RNA extracted from PBMCs. The data were also submitted as part of a second study, on T cells in Graves' hyperthyroidism and ophthalmopathy.

This material consisted of peripheral blood mononuclear cells (PBMCs), taken at new diagnosis, from a patient treated with antithyroid drugs. All receptors come from a middle-aged woman with Graves disease.

This clonotype has just a few counts. The J gene is TRBJ1-3, the V gene TRBV12-3 or TRBV12-4; perhaps TRBD1 as D (6 bases). The V and J ends lost 5 bases and 4 bases respectively, with 12 bases between them. This CDR3 has 14 amino acids. CDR3 in DNA: TGTGCCAGCAGTGAGTACAGGGACGGAAACACCATATATTTT. Its translation: CASSEYRDGNTIYF.

The sample holds many counts of this clonotype. The chain has TRBV7-9 and TRBJ2-1, with 10 nucleotides matching TRBD2. The trim removed 2 bases at V and 9 bases at J, leaving 7 bases unmatched. From germline, CDR1 is SEHNR and CDR2 FQNEAQ (reference sequence). CDR3 length equals 15 residues. The CDR3: CASSLLSGRVSEQFF. The DNA of the CDR3 is TGTGCCAGCAGCTTATTAAGCGGGAGGGTTAGTGAGCAGTTCTTC.

J is TRBJ2-3 and V is TRBV19; a weak D match, TRBD2 (6 bases). Germline CDR1 is LNHDA and CDR2 is SQIVND (reference sequence). The CDR3 extends over 14 amino acids. V lost 6 bases and J lost 0, with 10 bases in between. CDR3 DNA: TGTGCCAGTAGGGTGGGAGGAAGCACAGATACGCAGTATTTT. It codes for CASRVGGSTDTQYF.

This clonotype was found many times. The rearrangement joins TRBV28 to TRBJ2-7; D assignment may be TRBD1 or TRBD2 (5 bases each). V was shortened by 6 bases and J by 7 bases, with 19 bases between the two germline ends. The CDR3 contains 14 residues. Germline V gives CDR1 MDHEN, CDR2 SYDVKM. As DNA, the CDR3 is TGTGCCAGCAGCCCCACGGGGCGGGTGTATGAGCAGTACTTC. It is translated as CASSPTGRVYEQYF.

This clonotype was seen a handful of times. The chain joins TRBV7-6 to TRBJ2-3; 12 bases align to TRBD2. The V segment lost 4 bases and the J segment 4 bases; nucleotides outside the gene matches: 3. This CDR3 has 15 residues. CDR1 and CDR2 from the germline V gene are SGHVS and FNYEAQ. The chain's CDR3 is CASSSGTSGPDTQYF. In DNA form, the CDR3 reads TGTGCCAGCAGCTCCGGGACTAGCGGGCCAGATACGCAGTATTTT.

This clonotype was seen at least ten times. V and J are TRBV12-3 or TRBV12-4 and TRBJ2-3; D gene unclear. The V end lost 8 bases, the J end lost 2 bases, and 11 bases lay between the germline ends. The CDR3 totals 13 residues. This chain's CDR3 is CASWAGITDTQYF. The CDR3 bases are TGTGCCAGCTGGGCTGGGATCACAGATACGCAGTATTTT.

Concerning this clonotype: Since a much larger clone is just one base distant, this may be a read error. The chain is built from TRBV11-2 and TRBJ1-4, with D possibly being TRBD1 (5 bases). Germline lookup yields CDR1 SGHAT and CDR2 FQNNGV. V lost 4 bases and J 7 bases, leaving 13 bases between the germline ends. This CDR3 spans 14 amino acids. DNA of the CDR3: TGTGCCAGCAGCTCGTCGGGACGGAGTGAAAAACTGTTTTTT. This gives the protein CASSSSGRSEKLFF.

This clonotype was counted many times. The chain recombines TRBV29-1 with TRBJ1-1; possible D gene TRBD1, 6 bases. V lost 5 bases and J lost 0, with 10 bases in between. The CDR3 extends over 13 amino acids. Per germline, CDR1 SQVTM and CDR2 ANQGSEA. CDR3 in DNA: TGCAGCGTTTGGACAGAAATGAACACTGAAGCTTTCTTT. This encodes CSVWTEMNTEAFF. Looking up the rest from reference TRBV29-1 and TRBJ1-1 gives the full variable domain: SAVISQKPSRDICQRGTSLTIQCQVDSQVTMMFWYRQQPGQSLTLIATANQGSEATYESGFVIDKFPISRPNLTFSTLTVSNMSPEDSSIYLCSVWTEMNTEAFFGQGTRLTVV.

Note on this clonotype: A single base separates this from a much larger clone, so it may be a read error. The genes are TRBV3-1 and TRBJ2-3, with D possibly matching TRBD2 (6 bases). Germline loops: CDR1 LGHDT, CDR2 YNNKEL (reference sequence). Trimming removed 9 bases at V and 4 bases at J, with 26 bases between. The CDR3 totals 17 residues. In DNA, the CDR3 is TGTGCCAGGAGCACTATTTCAAGGGTAGCGGACGCAGATACGCAGTATTTT. This gives the protein CARSTISRVADADTQYF.